The next 23 T cell receptor beta chains were all read from a single sample in a study of naive and memory T cell subsets. Both TRBC1 and TRBC2 were covered by a beta constant-region primer of two equimolar oligonucleotides. The ligated cDNA underwent four PCR rounds using SP2 and nested alpha and beta constant-region primers. MiXCR was run by TCRdb on the UMI-ligation and nested PCR reads, yielding one entry per CDR3 protein. The repertoire holds tens of thousands of distinct CDR3 sequences, with 15% to 20% as singletons. Sequencing was carried out using effector memory CD4+ T cells from blood. Subset noted: effector memory, CD45RA- CD27-. The receptors here all came from a human donor in good health.

This clonotype occurred a few times. The V call is TRBV13, the J call TRBJ2-5, with TRBD2 as a possible D gene (5 bases). The germline CDR1 and CDR2 sequences are PRHDT and FYEKMQ (reference sequence). V was trimmed by 0 bases and J by 0 bases, leaving 23 bases between them. This CDR3 region has 20 residues. Written as DNA, the CDR3 is TGTGCCAGCAGCTTAGGCCGATTTAGCCGAAGCGGAAGAAACCAAGAGACCCAGTACTTC. Translating it yields CASSLGRFSRSGRNQETQYF.

In its sample, this clonotype was seen many times. CDR3: CASSDRGFALISTEAFF. In nucleotides, the CDR3 is TGTGCCAGCAGTGACAGGGGGTTTGCCCTGATCAGCACTGAAGCTTTCTTT. This chain connects TRBV6-1 to TRBJ1-1; TRBD1 aligns across 7 bases. With 3 bases clipped from V and 4 bases from J, the junction kept 14 bases outside the gene matches. The CDR3 sequence is 17 residues long. CDR1 is MNHNS and CDR2 is SASEGT in the germline V gene.

The chain recombines TRBV6-5 with TRBJ1-2, with D possibly TRBD1 on 6 matching bases. The CDR3 has 13 amino acids. CDR1 MNHEY and CDR2 SVGAGI come from the germline V gene. The V gene lost 5 bases and the J gene lost 5 bases, with 12 bases spanning the gap. The CDR3 protein is CASSLMTGYGYTF. CDR3 bases: TGTGCCAGCAGTCTCATGACAGGATATGGCTACACCTTC.

This clonotype appeared a few times. The rearrangement joins TRBV29-1 to TRBJ1-4; D perhaps matches TRBD1 (5 bases). The CDR3 is 12 residues long. The V end lost 4 bases, the J end lost 8 bases, and 11 bases lay between the germline ends. The germline gives CDR1 SQVTM, CDR2 ANQGSEA. This CDR3 reads CSVVDNSEKLFF. The CDR3 DNA reads TGCAGCGTTGTGGACAATAGCGAAAAACTGTTTTTT.

J is TRBJ1-2 and V is TRBV7-9, with 12 bases identical to TRBD1. CDR3 length equals 15 residues. The V gene end was trimmed by 1 base and the J gene end by 7 bases; junction bases not matched to a gene: 4. The germline V gene encodes CDR1 SEHNR and CDR2 FQNEAQ (reference sequence). This CDR3 is CASSLVGTGGTGYTF. In nucleotides, the CDR3 is TGTGCCAGCAGCTTAGTCGGGACAGGGGGCACTGGCTACACCTTC. The full variable domain, rest sourced from reference TRBV7-9 and TRBJ1-2, is DTGVSQNPRHKITKRGQNVTFRCDPISEHNRLYWYRQTLGQGPEFLTYFQNEAQLEKSRLLSDRFSAERPKGSFSTLEIQRTEQGDSAMYLCASSLVGTGGTGYTFGSGTRLTVV.

The CDR3 loop reads CASSLDGMNTEAFF. For the CDR3, the DNA is TGTGCCAGCAGCTTAGACGGAATGAACACTGAAGCTTTCTTT. This sequence joins TRBV7-9 and TRBJ1-1; D ambiguous. Germline-derived CDR1 and CDR2 are SEHNR and FQNEAQ (reference sequence). This CDR3 spans 14 amino acids. V was pared by 1 base and J by 0 bases, with 6 bases between.

The rearrangement links TRBV28 to TRBJ1-2, with D possibly TRBD1 on 6 matching bases. Germline V gene sequence: CDR1 MDHEN, CDR2 SYDVKM. The CDR3 runs 14 residues. Trimming removed 5 bases at V and 6 bases at J, with 16 bases between. CDR3 nucleotide sequence: TGTGCCAGCAGTCAACGTCAGGGGAACCATGGCTACACCTTC. Translation: CASSQRQGNHGYTF.

Many counts were recorded for this clonotype. V usage is TRBV7-9 and J usage is TRBJ2-3; D is unresolved. From germline, CDR1 is SEHNR and CDR2 FQNEAQ (reference sequence). V was pared by 1 base and J by 1 base, with 6 bases between. This CDR3 comprises 14 residues. For the CDR3, the DNA is TGTGCCAGCAGCTTAGTGGCCCGCACAGATACGCAGTATTTT. Translation: CASSLVARTDTQYF.

This clonotype is classed as medium-sized. The chain combines TRBV20-1 with TRBJ2-7; D gene uncertain. Germline CDR1 reads DFQATT; CDR2 reads SNEGSKA (reference sequence). This CDR3 is built from 16 residues. Trimming stripped 1 base from V and 2 bases from J, with 18 bases between. In nucleotides, the CDR3 is TGCAGTGCTAGAGGAAATGCAGGTTCTTTAACCTACGAGCAGTACTTC. It codes for CSARGNAGSLTYEQYF.

The chain employs TRBV28 and TRBJ2-6; unclear D gene. Germline lookup yields CDR1 MDHEN and CDR2 SYDVKM. V was trimmed by 6 bases and J by 1 base, leaving 13 bases between them. The CDR3 is 16 residues long. DNA of the CDR3: TGTGCCAGCAGCCTGGGATTTATTTCTGGGGCCAACGTCCTGACTTTC. Encoded protein: CASSLGFISGANVLTF.

This clonotype was counted many times. The rearrangement links TRBV6-1 to TRBJ1-2; D unclear. CDR1 MNHNS and CDR2 SASEGT come from the germline V gene. V shed 1 base and J shed 8 bases, with 5 bases lying between them. The CDR3 sequence is 11 residues long. This chain's CDR3 is CASSEVRGYTF. Written as DNA, the CDR3 is TGTGCCAGCAGTGAAGTAAGGGGCTACACCTTC.

This clonotype was seen a few times. This rearrangement joins TRBV5-1 to TRBJ2-7; 7 bases are shared with TRBD2. This CDR3 has 15 amino acids. V dropped 0 bases and J dropped 3; count of bases not matched to a gene: 6. The germline V gene encodes CDR1 SGHRS and CDR2 YFSETQ. The CDR3 region has the DNA TGCGCCAGCAGCTTGGACGGGACTACCTACTACGAGCAGTACTTC. It specifies CASSLDGTTYYEQYF. The whole variable domain, remainder taken from reference TRBV5-1 and TRBJ2-7, is KAGVTQTPRYLIKTRGQQVTLSCSPISGHRSVSWYQQTPGQGLQFLFEYFSETQRNKGNFPGRFSGRQFSNSRSEMNVSTLELGDSALYLCASSLDGTTYYEQYFGPGTRLTVT.

This clonotype appeared once. The V gene is TRBV19, the J gene TRBJ1-1; the match to TRBD1 covers 7 bases. V gave up 5 bases and J gave up 6 bases; unmatched junction bases: 9. This CDR3 spans 14 amino acids. CDR1 is LNHDA and CDR2 is SQIVND in the germline V gene (reference sequence). CDR3 loop: CASSLQGFPSEAFF. The CDR3 nucleotides read TGTGCCAGTAGTCTACAGGGGTTTCCCTCTGAAGCTTTCTTT.

The table lists this clonotype with many counts. The CDR3 DNA sequence: TGTGCCAGTAGTATAGGGGGGACAGGGAGTAACTATGGCTACACCTTC. The encoded protein is CASSIGGTGSNYGYTF. The rearrangement joins TRBV19 to TRBJ1-2; 9 bases fit TRBD1. Germline V gene lookup returns CDR1 LNHDA and CDR2 SQIVND (reference sequence). V was pared by 1 base and J by 1 base, with 4 bases of the junction left unmatched. The CDR3 length is 16 residues. Full variable domain (missing parts from reference TRBV19 and TRBJ1-2): DGGITQSPKYLFRKEGQNVTLSCEQNLNHDAMYWYRQDPGQGLRLIYYSQIVNDFQKGDIAEGYSVSREKKESFPLTVTSAQKNPTAFYLCASSIGGTGSNYGYTFGSGTRLTVV.

This clonotype was picked up a small number of times. This chain uses TRBV7-2 with TRBJ1-4; no clear D gene. The CDR3 extends over 13 amino acids. Between the trimmed V and J ends, which lost 1 base and 8 bases, there was a span of 8 bases. Germline CDR1 SGHTA, CDR2 FQGNSA. The CDR3 DNA reads TGTGCCAGCAGCTTAGATGTGGGGGAAAAACTGTTTTTT. This sequence encodes CASSLDVGEKLFF.

The V and J genes are TRBV27 and TRBJ1-1; 9 nucleotides match TRBD1. The CDR3 is 14 amino acids. V lost 3 bases, J lost 10 bases, and 9 bases stayed unmatched. CDR1 is MNHEY, CDR2 SMNVEV, per germline (reference sequence). The CDR3 DNA reads as TGTGCCAGCAGTTTCGGACAGGGGCGGGATGGAGCTTTCTTT. It translates to CASSFGQGRDGAFF.

Concerning this clonotype: A much larger clonotype is one base distant, so this may be a read error. CDR3 protein: CASSRGQGCRETQYF. CDR3 nucleotides: TGTGCCAGCAGCCGGGGACAGGGGTGTCGGGAGACCCAGTACTTC. This chain uses TRBV27 with TRBJ2-5; 10 bases align to TRBD1. Germline V gene data show CDR1 as MNHEY and CDR2 as SMNVEV (reference sequence). The CDR3 is 15 residues long. J was trimmed by 5 bases and V by 6 bases; bases with no gene match: 9.

The CDR3 sequence is CSVGARRSYNEQFF. CDR3 bases: TGCAGCGTAGGGGCTAGGAGGTCCTACAATGAGCAGTTCTTC. The rearrangement links TRBV29-1 to TRBJ2-1; either TRBD1 or TRBD2 may supply D (5 bases each). V shed 6 bases and J shed 1 base, with 13 bases lying between them. CDR1 is SQVTM, CDR2 ANQGSEA, per germline. This CDR3 region has 14 residues.

This clonotype was counted only a few times. This chain uses TRBV7-2 with TRBJ1-3; 7 bases map to TRBD1. CDR1 and CDR2 (germline): SGHTA, FQGNSA. V was pared by 5 bases and J by 5 bases, with 9 bases of the junction left unmatched. The CDR3 has 15 amino acids. Here the CDR3 reads CASSQGQANRNTIYF. DNA of the CDR3: TGTGCCAGCAGCCAAGGACAGGCTAACAGAAACACCATATATTTT. Combining the CDR3 with reference TRBV7-2 and TRBJ1-3 gives the whole variable domain GAGVSQSPSNKVTEKGKDVELRCDPISGHTALYWYRQSLGQGLEFLIYFQGNSAPDKSGLPSDRFSAERTGGSVSTLTIQRTQQEDSAVYLCASSQGQANRNTIYFGEGSWLTVV.

In this sample, this clonotype turned up a few times. The gene calls are TRBV28 and TRBJ1-1; 8 positions match TRBD1. This CDR3 comprises 17 residues. J gave up 4 bases and V 4 bases, and 14 bases lay outside the gene matches. Germline V gene sequence: CDR1 MDHEN, CDR2 SYDVKM. Here the CDR3 DNA reads TGTGCCAGCAGTTCTTCACAGGGGGGTCGGATGGGCACTGAAGCTTTCTTT. Its translation: CASSSSQGGRMGTEAFF.

This clonotype has more than one count but fewer than ten. The chain carries TRBV19 and TRBJ2-1; perhaps TRBD2 as D (6 bases). The CDR3 is 13 amino acids. V dropped 9 bases and J dropped 4 bases, with 13 bases sitting between them. Germline CDR1 is LNHDA and CDR2 is SQIVND (reference sequence). The CDR3 DNA reads TGTGCCAGCTCCCCTGGGGGGTACAATGAGCAGTTCTTC. This sequence encodes CASSPGGYNEQFF.

The chain is built from TRBV30 and TRBJ1-1; TRBD1 matches 9 bases. The CDR3 has 15 residues. Germline values: CDR1 GTSNPN, CDR2 SVGIG (reference sequence). Unmatched junction bases numbered 14, after V lost 8 bases and J lost 4 bases. In DNA, the CDR3 is TGTGCCCGGCTAACAGGGGGCGCCTCGACCACTGAAGCTTTCTTT. Translating it yields CARLTGGASTTEAFF.

This clonotype was counted only a few times. The chain employs TRBV15 and TRBJ2-1, with D possibly being TRBD1 or TRBD2 (5 bases each). There are 18 residues in the CDR3. CDR1 is LNHNV and CDR2 is YYDKDF in the germline V gene (reference sequence). V was cut by 0 bases and J by 8 bases, with 23 bases left in between. CDR3 bases: TGTGCCACCAGCAGAGACCCCATATCGGGACGCAGGATGGATGAGCAGTTCTTC. It yields the protein CATSRDPISGRRMDEQFF.